A selection of T cell receptor beta chains follows, all from one sample in a study of T-cell memory formation after mild COVID-19. A single record per CDR3 protein comes from TCRdb applying MiXCR to the 5' RACE reads. Among fewer than 500,000 distinct CDR3 sequences listed, around 25% were seen once. The material sequenced was PBMCs or a T cell subset sorted from them (not recorded which). Receptors originate from an adult woman who had mild COVID-19 (a few samples of this study predate the infection). Cell type and time point are not known. Each CDR3 is given with its conserved first and last residue. A D gene is named only where the DNA matches it firmly. For some rows the clone size is stated as once, few or many, or as a class when expanded; others skip it.

clone_size j_call d_call v_call cdr3_nt cdr3_aa
NA TRBJ2-5 NA TRBV6-2/TRBV6-3 TGTGCCAGCAGTTACTCGAGTAAACGGGAGACCCAGTACTTC CASSYSSKRETQYF
NA TRBJ2-5 TRBD2 TRBV9 TGTGCCAGCAGCGTAGAGGCTAGCGGGAGGGAGACCCAGTACTTC CASSVEASGRETQYF
NA TRBJ2-1 TRBD2 TRBV12-3/TRBV12-4 TGTGCCAGCAGTCCAGGTAGCGGGGGTAGGAATGAGCAGTTCTTC CASSPGSGGRNEQFF
NA TRBJ2-7 NA TRBV15 TGTGCCACCAGCAGAGAAGCCGCCCAATCTGACGAGCAGTACTTC CATSREAAQSDEQYF
NA TRBJ2-2 NA TRBV15 TGTGCCACCAGAGGACAGAACACCGGGGAGCTGTTTTTT CATRGQNTGELFF
few TRBJ1-5 TRBD1 TRBV2 TGTGCCAGCAGCCGGGACAGGGTTGGCAATCAGCCCCAGCATTTT CASSRDRVGNQPQHF
few TRBJ2-5 NA TRBV20-1 TGCAGTGCTAGAGAGGTTCGGGGTAGCAAAAGGGAAGAGACCCAGTACTTC CSAREVRGSKREETQYF
NA TRBJ2-7 NA TRBV2 TGTGCCAGCAGGGCATACAGGGACACCTACGAGCAGTACTTC CASRAYRDTYEQYF
NA TRBJ1-6 NA TRBV4-2 TGTGCCAGCAGCCCGGACCGCTCCGTCCTCCACTTT CASSPDRSVLHF
few TRBJ2-1 NA TRBV2 TGTGCCAGCAGTGAATGGAAGACTGACAATGAGCAGTTCTTC CASSEWKTDNEQFF
few TRBJ2-3 NA TRBV7-2 TGTGCCAGCAGCATACAGGGGAGGGGAGATACGCAGTATTTT CASSIQGRGDTQYF
few TRBJ2-1 TRBD2 TRBV24-1 TGTGCCACCAGTGATTTGCTTACTAGCGGGCACAATGAGCAGTTCTTC CATSDLLTSGHNEQFF
NA TRBJ1-1 TRBD1 TRBV4-2 TGTGCCAGCAGCCATCCCGGACAGGCCACCTACGGAGGAACTGAAGCTTTCTTT CASSHPGQATYGGTEAFF
NA TRBJ2-4 NA TRBV7-2 TGTGCCAGCAGCTTGCGGGGCCGGAACATTCAGTACTTC CASSLRGRNIQYF
few TRBJ2-1 NA TRBV7-2 TGTGCCAGCAGACCCGAGGGGCGAACCTACAATGAGCAGTTCTTC CASRPEGRTYNEQFF
NA TRBJ1-1 NA TRBV4-3 TGCGCCAGCAGCCAAGATCGGGGTAATGCTGAAGCTTTCTTT CASSQDRGNAEAFF
few TRBJ1-3 NA TRBV12-3/TRBV12-4 TGTGCCAGCAGCAACACAAGGGCATTTGGAAACACCATATATTTT CASSNTRAFGNTIYF
once TRBJ2-5 NA TRBV5-1 TGCGCCAGCAGCTTGGATCGGGGCCAAGAGACCCATTACTTC CASSLDRGQETHYF